Detailed here is one T cell receptor beta chain. Autoimmune disease history or systemic immunosuppression meant exclusion. V lost 0 bases and J 0 bases, leaving 10 bases between the germline ends. The germline gives CDR1 SGDLS, CDR2 YYNGEE. This CDR3 spans 16 amino acids. These data come from a study of OX40 agonist ivuxolimab in advanced cancers. Clones were sequenced by immunoSEQ multiplex PCR, and TCRdb holds only the in-frame ones, with some missing. The profile covers under 50,000 clones, with around nine tenths appearing a single time and 52% taken by the ten largest. This rearrangement joins TRBV9 to TRBJ1-3; weak D call: TRBD1 (6 bases). The TCR originated in an adult with an advanced solid tumor such as melanoma, head and neck, liver or kidney cancer. The sequencing used CD4+ or CD8+ T cells sorted from blood, collected in a trial of the OX40 agonist ivuxolimab. The CDR3 spells CASSVGGQLSGNTIYF. CDR3 bases: TGTGCCAGCAGCGTAGGTGGACAGCTCTCTGGAAACACCATATATTTT. The full variable domain, completed using reference TRBV9 and TRBJ1-3, is DSGVTQTPKHLITATGQRVTLRCSPRSGDLSVYWYQQSLDQGLQFLIQYYNGEERAKGNILERFSAQQFPDLHSELNLSSLELGDSALYFCASSVGGQLSGNTIYFGEGSWLTVV.